The T cell receptor beta chain described here comes from a study of T cell responses to AZD1222 COVID-19 vaccine. The table came from immunoSEQ multiplex PCR; TCRdb's copy has only in-frame clones and leaves some out. The sample lists about 170,000 clones; about nine tenths were seen once. V was pared by 3 bases and J by 2 bases, with 7 bases between. The length of the CDR3 is 13 residues. This chain uses TRBV12-3 or TRBV12-4 with TRBJ1-2, with D uncertain. Source: peripheral blood, taken on day 0 of AZD1222 vaccination. The TCR sequence derives from an adult in good health. The CDR3 loop is CASSFPGNYGYTF. Written as DNA, the CDR3 is TGTGCCAGCAGTTTCCCTGGAAACTATGGCTACACCTTC.